The 14 T cell receptor beta chains in this list originate from one sample, sequenced in a study of CD8 T cells in ankylosing spondylitis. The study's findings and limits: What appeared characteristic of ankylosing spondylitis blood was a TCR beta motif of several highly homologous variants.

Their antigen targets remain unknown. TCRdb fed the 5' RACE reads into MiXCR, producing one record per CDR3 protein. The sample lists about 700,000 distinct CDR3 sequences; under 20% were seen once. The sample was blood, either unsorted or a sorted T cell fraction (not recorded which). The receptors derive from a male donor with ankylosing spondylitis.

V gene TRBV25-1 combines with J gene TRBJ1-2; D ambiguous. Trimming took off 2 bases at V and 7 bases at J, with 8 bases between the two ends. The CDR3 covers 12 residues. Germline-derived CDR1 and CDR2 are MGHDK and SYGVNS. CDR3 amino acids: CASSELGSGYTF. DNA for the CDR3: TGTGCCAGCAGTGAACTCGGGTCTGGCTACACCTTC.

The chain is built from TRBV24-1 and TRBJ2-3, with TRBD2 identical over 7 bases. Per germline, CDR1 KGHDR and CDR2 SFDVKD. Trimming removed 3 bases from V and 0 bases from J; junction bases left unmatched: 5. The CDR3 extends over 16 amino acids. CDR3 protein: CATSDGLADSTDTQYF. The DNA of the CDR3 is TGTGCCACCAGTGATGGGCTAGCGGATAGCACAGATACGCAGTATTTT.

In this sample, this clonotype turned up a few times. The chain couples TRBV5-1 to TRBJ2-5; 7 bases map to TRBD1. J lost 2 bases, V lost 6 bases, and 7 bases had no gene match. Germline loops: CDR1 SGHRS, CDR2 YFSETQ. The CDR3 length is 14 residues. The CDR3 here is CASTPTGIQETQYF. The DNA of the CDR3 is TGCGCCAGCACCCCGACAGGGATTCAAGAGACCCAGTACTTC.

The chain employs TRBV29-1 and TRBJ1-4, with no clear D. The V end was cut by 4 bases, the J end by 8 bases, with 11 bases between. The CDR3 is 12 residues long. CDR1 and CDR2 from the germline V gene are SQVTM and ANQGSEA. The chain's CDR3 is CSVVVGNEKLFF. CDR3 bases: TGCAGCGTTGTGGTAGGAAACGAAAAACTGTTTTTT.

This clonotype was recorded a few times. The chain links TRBV5-1 to TRBJ2-3; tentative D call: TRBD2 (5 bases). The V end was cut by 6 bases, the J end by 0 bases, with 14 bases between. The CDR3 length is 15 residues. Germline CDR1 reads SGHRS; CDR2 reads YFSETQ. DNA for the CDR3: TGCGCCAGCACTACGGGGAGATCTAGCACAGATACGCAGTATTTT. This encodes CASTTGRSSTDTQYF.

V and J are TRBV7-9 and TRBJ2-2; D is unclear. Trimming cost V 5 bases and J 6 bases, with 16 bases left between them. The germline V gene has CDR1 SEHNR and CDR2 FQNEAQ (reference sequence). The CDR3 extends over 15 amino acids. CDR3 sequence: CASSPPGGVAGELFF. The CDR3 nucleotides are TGTGCCAGCAGCCCTCCCGGTGGGGTGGCCGGGGAGCTGTTTTTT.

The chain carries TRBV6-2 or TRBV6-3 and TRBJ2-7; D perhaps matches TRBD2 (5 bases). This CDR3 region has 13 residues. The ends were cut back, 6 bases at V and 6 bases at J, with 15 bases in the middle. The germline V gene has CDR1 MNHEY and CDR2 SVGEGT. The CDR3 region has the DNA TGTGCCAGCAGCCAACTAGTAAACGGCGAGCAGTACTTC. The encoded protein is CASSQLVNGEQYF.

A word on this clonotype: Germline is not matched at one junction end, which may reflect a read error. The V and J genes are TRBV3-1 and TRBJ1-1; 10 nucleotides align to TRBD1. The germline V gene has CDR1 LGHDT and CDR2 YNNKEL (reference sequence). The CDR3 is made up of 17 amino acids. CDR3 loop: CASSKDTTGGMGTEAFF. The CDR3 DNA sequence: TGTGCCAGCAGCAAAGACACGACAGGGGGCATGGGCACTGAAGCTTTCTTT.

This clonotype came up a few times. The chain combines TRBV19 with TRBJ2-3, with D hard to call. There are 15 residues in the CDR3. The V gene lost 5 bases and the J gene lost 2 bases, with 14 bases spanning the gap. Germline values: CDR1 LNHDA, CDR2 SQIVND (reference sequence). The CDR3 here is CASSLRSSSTDTQYF. CDR3 DNA sequence: TGTGCCAGTAGTCTTCGGAGTAGCTCCACAGATACGCAGTATTTT.

This clonotype showed up just a few times. V and J are TRBV13 and TRBJ1-2; D remains ambiguous. This CDR3 spans 13 amino acids. Trimming shortened V by 1 base and J by 4 bases, and 7 bases separated the two germline ends. The V gene's germline CDR1 is PRHDT and CDR2 FYEKMQ (reference sequence). The CDR3, as DNA: TGTGCCAGCAGCTTAGAGAACGGCTATGGCTACACCTTC. Translation gives CASSLENGYGYTF.

J is TRBJ2-7 and V is TRBV6-1; the D is unclear. The ends were cut back, 3 bases at V and 0 bases at J, with 9 bases in the middle. This CDR3 is built from 14 residues. Germline assignment: CDR1 MNHNS and CDR2 SASEGT. The CDR3 sequence: CASSDSFSSYEQYF. The CDR3, as DNA: TGTGCCAGCAGTGACAGTTTTTCCTCCTACGAGCAGTACTTC.

This clonotype has just one count. The chain links TRBV5-4 to TRBJ2-1; 9 bases align to TRBD2. The CDR3 covers 15 residues. Per germline, CDR1 SGHNT and CDR2 YYREEE (reference sequence). V lost 0 bases, J lost 8 bases, and 6 bases stayed unmatched. The CDR3 protein is CASSLGVSGRDEQFF. CDR3 DNA sequence: TGTGCCAGCAGCTTGGGGGTTAGCGGGAGAGATGAGCAGTTCTTC.

This clonotype was counted between two and nine times. The gene calls are TRBV7-9 and TRBJ2-7, with D perhaps matching TRBD1 (6 bases). The germline V gene has CDR1 SEHNR and CDR2 FQNEAQ (reference sequence). V shed 0 bases and J shed 6 bases, with 15 bases lying between them. The CDR3 consists of 15 residues. The CDR3 region is CASSLAGARSLEQYF. DNA for the CDR3: TGTGCCAGCAGCTTAGCGGGGGCCAGATCGCTCGAGCAGTACTTC.

V is TRBV27 and J is TRBJ2-5; unclear D gene. This CDR3 is 14 amino acids long. Looked up from germline, CDR1 is MNHEY and CDR2 is SMNVEV (reference sequence). The germline V and J ends were trimmed by 5 bases and 2 bases, with 12 bases remaining between them. CDR3 in DNA: TGTGCCAGCAGTGCTTGGTTGGGTCAAGAGACCCAGTACTTC. Amino acids: CASSAWLGQETQYF.